The following is a T cell receptor (beta chain) sequence with its context. A far more abundant clone sits one base away, making this likely a read error. The sample belongs to a study of prognosis after radiotherapy for stage I lung cancer. Study in general: Those with stage I non-small cell lung cancer who took part were enrolled between 2018 and January 2019.

There are 11 residues in the CDR3. The V end lost 6 bases, the J end lost 7 bases, and 10 bases lay between the germline ends. CDR1 and CDR2 (germline): MNHEY, SMNVEV (reference sequence). By two-round multiplex PCR, the TCR beta CDR3 was amplified from genomic DNA. The authors ran first-round PCR with primers specific to each TRBV and TRBJ gene. TCRdb redid the calling of the multiplex PCR reads with MiXCR, one entry per CDR3 protein. The sample carries some 34,000 distinct CDR3 sequences, 32% recorded once. The chain couples TRBV27 to TRBJ2-7; the D is unclear. The sample was PBMCs, taken before or after stereotactic body radiation therapy (not recorded which). The receptor comes from a donor aged 50 or older with non-small cell lung cancer. CDR3 nucleotide sequence: TGTGCCAGCAGCTTCCACAATGAGCAGTACTTC. Encoded protein: CASSFHNEQYF.